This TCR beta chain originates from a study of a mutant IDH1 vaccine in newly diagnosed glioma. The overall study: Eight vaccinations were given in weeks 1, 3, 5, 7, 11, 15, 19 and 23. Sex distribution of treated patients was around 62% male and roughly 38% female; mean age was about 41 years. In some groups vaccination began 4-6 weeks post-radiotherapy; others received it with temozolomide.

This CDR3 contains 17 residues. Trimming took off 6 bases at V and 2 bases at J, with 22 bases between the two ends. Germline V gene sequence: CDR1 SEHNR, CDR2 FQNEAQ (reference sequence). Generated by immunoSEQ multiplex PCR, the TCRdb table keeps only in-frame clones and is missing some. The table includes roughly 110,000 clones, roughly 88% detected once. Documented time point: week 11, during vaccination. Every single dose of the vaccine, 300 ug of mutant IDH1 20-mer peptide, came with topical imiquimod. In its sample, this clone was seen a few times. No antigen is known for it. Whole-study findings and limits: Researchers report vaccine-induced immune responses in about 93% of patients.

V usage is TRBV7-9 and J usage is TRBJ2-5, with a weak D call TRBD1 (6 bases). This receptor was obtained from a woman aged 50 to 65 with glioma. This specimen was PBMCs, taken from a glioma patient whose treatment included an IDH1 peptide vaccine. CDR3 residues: CASRTEGVGPLQETQYF. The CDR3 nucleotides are TGTGCCAGCAGGACCGAGGGGGTCGGGCCGCTTCAAGAGACCCAGTACTTC.